The T cell receptor (beta chain) under discussion was sequenced for a study of blood T cells in healthy people across ages. General study results and limits: More naive CD4+ cells and higher diversity were found in long-lived than in aged donors. Roughly linear age-related decline in beta diversity appeared, significant by age 40.

Primed by a sample-barcoded 5' primer and a J-beta primer mix, a second PCR proceeded for roughly 6 to 12 cycles. TCRdb analysed the 5' RACE reads with MiXCR anew, one entry per CDR3 protein. The sample gives almost 300,000 distinct CDR3 sequences, 27% of which show up once; approximately 28% is in the top ten. This clonotype has ten or more counts. The antigen is undetermined. There were at least 5.5 micrograms of total RNA extracted from every sample. The sequenced material came from blood. This TCR was recovered from an older woman in good health.

The CDR3 DNA is TGTGCCAGCACTGGGACTGTCTTCACCGGGGAGCTGTTTTTT. The encoded protein is CASTGTVFTGELFF. The genes are TRBV6-6 and TRBJ2-2; tentative D call: TRBD2 (6 bases). Trimming removed 7 bases from V and 4 bases from J, with 13 bases in between. Looked up from germline, CDR1 is MNHNY and CDR2 is SVGAGI (reference sequence). The CDR3 is 14 residues long.